The source of this TCR beta chain is a study of blood T cell repertoires in COVID-19. Study overall: Researchers got acute and convalescent COVID-19 samples from the United States, Italy and Spain. The cDNA or gDNA used as material had been derived from T cells, B-cell-depleted T cells, or PBMCs.

Under the authors' procedure: Nucleated cell number was recorded as an estimate derived from reference gene primer amplification. Sequencing used immunoSEQ multiplex PCR; TCRdb keeps in-frame clones, though not all of them. From that table come the V and J calls and clone size; the DNA was used to work out D and trimming. This repertoire shows tens of thousands of clones, roughly 87% found once; its top ten account for around 3.1%. The TCR sequence derives from a human donor in a cohort sampled during active COVID-19. Source material: peripheral blood.

In DNA, the CDR3 is TGTGCCAGCAGCCCTACCACCGGGGAGCTGTTTTTT. Its translation is CASSPTTGELFF. V is TRBV28 and J is TRBJ2-2; D remains ambiguous. This CDR3 spans 12 amino acids. CDR1 is MDHEN, CDR2 SYDVKM, per germline. V was clipped by 6 bases and J by 4 bases, with 6 bases between them. The full variable domain, in which reference TRBV28 and TRBJ2-2 provide the parts outside the CDR3, is DVKVTQSSRYLVKRTGEKVFLECVQDMDHENMFWYRQDPGLGLRLIYFSYDVKMKEKGDIPEGYSVSREKKERFSLILESASTNQTSMYLCASSPTTGELFFGEGSRLTVL.